This T cell receptor beta chain appears in the sequencing data of a study of control samples from healthy donors and cancer patients (dated by TCRdb to the early 2020s). About this clone itself: This receptor's antigen is unknown. Base qualities are not at hand, and no much larger clone is one base apart.

Library prep was done by the immunoSEQ multiplex PCR assay. TCRdb mirrors the immuneACCESS table, restricted to in-frame sequences. Some clones are absent from its copies; in checked studies, under half trace to an unresolved V gene, and the reason for the others is unknown. In all, the sample holds approximately 60,000 clones, and about 82% of those were seen once. The top ten clones comprise approximately 5% of the sample. The CDR3 numbers 13 residues from cysteine through phenylalanine. Only the CDR3 region is kept as DNA, spanning 39 bases read in frame from base 1. The V end loses 8 bases and the J end loses 13 bases, and a stretch of 20 bases separates them. CDR1 MNHNS and CDR2 SASEGT are derived from the germline V gene.

This TCR came from a man in his forties or fifties in good health. The chain couples TRBV6-1 to TRBJ1-4, with no D gene named confidently. The sample consisted of blood. In nucleotides, the sequence is TGTGCCAGCCAATCGGGCCCACTGTCGGGACTGTTTTTT. Its protein reads: CASQSGPLSGLFF.